This TCR beta chain derives from a study of PD-L1 blockade in urothelial cancer. Time point indicated: pretreatment peripheral blood. This clone has a single count. The CDR3 has 14 residues. The ends were cut back, 2 bases at V and 0 bases at J, with 8 bases in the middle. Looked up from germline, CDR1 is WSHSY and CDR2 is SAAADI. Clones were read by immunoSEQ multiplex PCR, and TCRdb kept only the in-frame ones, dropping some. The sample lists around 100,000 clones, 80% to 90% seen once, with 2% to 2.5% in the top ten. The clonotype comes from a man aged 55 to 70 with urothelial cancer. The chain joins TRBV10-2 to TRBJ2-7; D remains ambiguous. The sample here was PBMCs, taken around atezolizumab (anti-PD-L1) treatment. For the CDR3, the DNA is TGCGCCAGCAGTGAGGGAGCAGCCTCCTACGAGCAGTACTTC. Its protein is CASSEGAASYEQYF.